These 21 T cell receptor beta chains share one sample of origin, sequenced in a study of cytomegalovirus exposure and HLA in healthy donors. PCR involved 60 Vbeta and 13 Jbeta primers. TCRdb's copy holds only in-frame clones and misses some; the assay was immunoSEQ multiplex PCR. The data hold about 170,000 clones, with around four fifths observed a single time. Sequencing input: PBMCs. Receptors were obtained from a female donor in good health and CMV-seronegative.

This chain connects TRBV30 to TRBJ2-2; weak D call: TRBD2 (5 bases). The CDR3 sequence is 15 residues long. V gave up 1 base and J gave up 2 bases, with 11 bases separating them. Germline CDR1 and CDR2: GTSNPN and SVGIG (reference sequence). CDR3 sequence: CAWSAGLSNTGELFF. As DNA, the CDR3 is TGTGCCTGGAGTGCAGGACTTAGCAACACCGGGGAGCTGTTTTTT.

This clone was observed a few times. V and J are TRBV5-1 and TRBJ2-7; TRBD1 matches 7 bases. Germline V gives CDR1 SGHRS, CDR2 YFSETQ. The CDR3 is 12 amino acids. Germline trimming cut 4 bases from V and 7 bases from J; bases unmatched to any gene: 5. The DNA for the CDR3 is TGCGCCAGCAGCATGGACAGGTTGGAGCAGTACTTC. It translates to CASSMDRLEQYF.

This chain joins TRBV28 and TRBJ2-2; 8 bases map to TRBD2. V dropped 6 bases and J dropped 0; count of bases not matched to a gene: 12. Germline loops: CDR1 MDHEN, CDR2 SYDVKM. This CDR3 region has 18 residues. This CDR3 is CASRPLGLAGPNTGELFF. Written as DNA, the CDR3 is TGTGCCAGCAGGCCCCTGGGGTTAGCGGGACCGAACACCGGGGAGCTGTTTTTT.

The chain couples TRBV30 to TRBJ1-1, with 9 bases lining up with TRBD1. The trim removed 3 bases at V and 5 bases at J, leaving 4 bases unmatched. From germline, CDR1 is GTSNPN and CDR2 SVGIG (reference sequence). The CDR3 totals 13 residues. Here the CDR3 DNA reads TGTGCCTGGAGATACGGACAGGGGACTGAAGCTTTCTTT. This translates into CAWRYGQGTEAFF.

The V gene is TRBV29-1, the J gene TRBJ2-5; possible D gene TRBD1, 5 bases. Gene TRBJ2-7 matches the end of the DNA better, so the J call may be wrong. From germline, CDR1 is SQVTM and CDR2 ANQGSEA. This CDR3 is built from 12 residues. DNA of the CDR3: TGCAGCGTTGCGACAGCGACCTACGAGCAGTACTTC. Translation: CSVATATYEQYF.

The rearrangement joins TRBV6-8 to TRBJ1-1, with 7 bases that match TRBD1. The germline V gene encodes CDR1 MNHGY and CDR2 SAAAGT. This CDR3 comprises 11 residues. With V trimmed by 8 bases and J by 8 bases, 5 bases remained unmatched. CDR3 protein: CASGGTEEAFF. CDR3 DNA sequence: TGTGCCAGCGGAGGGACAGAAGAAGCTTTCTTT.

This sequence joins TRBV7-9 and TRBJ1-2, with 7 bases lining up with TRBD1. J gave up 4 bases and V 5 bases, and 7 bases lay outside the gene matches. The CDR3 sequence is 14 residues long. Germline V gene data show CDR1 as SEHNR and CDR2 as FQNEAQ (reference sequence). As DNA, the CDR3 is TGTGCCAGCAGCCCCCTGGAGGGGGCCTATGGCTACACCTTC. Translating it yields CASSPLEGAYGYTF.

The CDR3, as DNA: TGTGCCACCAGGACTAGCTCCTACTCTGGGGCCAACGTCCTGACTTTC. Amino acids: CATRTSSYSGANVLTF. The chain links TRBV28 to TRBJ2-6, with 8 nucleotides matching TRBD2. The V and J ends lost 10 bases and 0 bases, in that order; junction bases with no gene match: 8. The CDR3 has 16 amino acids. CDR1 MDHEN and CDR2 SYDVKM come from the germline V gene.

In its sample, this clone was seen a few times. V gene TRBV7-8 combines with J gene TRBJ2-7; 7 bases match TRBD2. V shed 3 bases, J shed 3 bases, and the junction held 5 bases outside the gene matches. Germline V lookup: CDR1 SGHVS, CDR2 FQNEAQ. The CDR3 is 14 residues long. The CDR3 reads CASSFAGDLYEQYF. The CDR3 DNA follows: TGTGCCAGCAGCTTCGCGGGGGATCTCTACGAGCAGTACTTC. Based on the CDR3 plus reference TRBV7-8 and TRBJ2-7, the full variable domain is GAGVSQSPRYKVAKRGQDVALRCDPISGHVSLFWYQQALGQGPEFLTYFQNEAQLDKSGLPSDRFFAERPEGSVSTLKIQRTQQEDSAVYLCASSFAGDLYEQYFGPGTRLTVT.

This sequence joins TRBV5-1 and TRBJ1-2; the D is unclear. Per the germline V gene, CDR1 is SGHRS and CDR2 is YFSETQ. Trimming took 2 bases from V and 4 from J, leaving 12 bases between them. This CDR3 has 14 residues. The CDR3, as DNA: TGCGCCAGCAGCTTAGGCCAGGAGGTCTATGGCTACACCTTC. Its protein is CASSLGQEVYGYTF.

The CDR3, as DNA: TGTGCCAGCAGCTTGGTTTTGGGGGGGTCGAACAATGAGCAGTTCTTC. Translated, it gives CASSLVLGGSNNEQFF. The V call is TRBV5-6, the J call TRBJ2-1; TRBD2 agrees at 7 bases. This CDR3 is 16 amino acids long. CDR1 and CDR2 from the germline V gene are SGHDT and YYEEEE. J was trimmed by 5 bases and V by 0 bases; bases with no gene match: 8.

This sequence joins TRBV5-6 and TRBJ2-7; 12 bases align to TRBD2. Germline CDR1 reads SGHDT; CDR2 reads YYEEEE. V gave up 4 bases and J gave up 3 bases; unmatched junction bases: 2. This CDR3 spans 14 amino acids. For the CDR3, the DNA is TGTGCCAGCAGCCAGGGACTAGCGGGCTACGAGCAGTACTTC. Translated, it gives CASSQGLAGYEQYF.

The chain carries TRBV7-3 and TRBJ2-1, with 12 bases identical to TRBD2. Germline assignment: CDR1 SGHTA and CDR2 FQGTGA. The CDR3 spans 15 residues. The V and J ends lost 5 bases and 9 bases, in that order; junction bases with no gene match: 8. The CDR3 DNA is TGTGCCAGCAGCCCAACTAGCGGGGGGCAGGGTGAGCAGTTCTTC. It encodes CASSPTSGGQGEQFF.

The chain employs TRBV29-1 and TRBJ2-3, with 10 nucleotides matching TRBD2. The CDR3 runs to 15 residues. J lost 2 bases, V lost 4 bases, and 6 bases had no gene match. The V gene's germline CDR1 is SQVTM and CDR2 ANQGSEA. The CDR3 protein is CSVVEREGHTDTQYF. DNA for the CDR3: TGCAGCGTTGTAGAGCGGGAGGGCCACACAGATACGCAGTATTTT.

This chain links TRBV19 with TRBJ2-7, with TRBD1 identical over 10 bases. This CDR3 is built from 14 residues. After removal of 6 bases from V and 5 bases from J, the junction contained 7 bases not matched to a gene. CDR1 is LNHDA and CDR2 is SQIVND in the germline V gene (reference sequence). The CDR3 DNA is TGTGCCAGTAGACGACAGGGGGCAAAAGACGAGCAGTACTTC. Translating gives CASRRQGAKDEQYF.

This clone appeared a few times. This rearrangement joins TRBV18 to TRBJ2-5; weak D call: TRBD1 (8 bases). This CDR3 region has 15 residues. Trimming removed 1 base at V and 7 bases at J, with 16 bases between. Germline values: CDR1 KGHSH, CDR2 LQKENI. The CDR3 region is CASSPQSGGGRTQYF. Written as DNA, the CDR3 is TGTGCCAGCTCACCACAATCAGGGGGCGGGAGGACCCAGTACTTC.

This sequence joins TRBV29-1 and TRBJ2-5; 10 nucleotides align to TRBD2. Germline V lookup: CDR1 SQVTM, CDR2 ANQGSEA. J was trimmed by 1 base and V by 5 bases; bases with no gene match: 7. CDR3 length: 15 amino acids. CDR3 protein: CSVHGLADIQETQYF. CDR3 DNA: TGCAGCGTTCATGGACTAGCGGACATCCAAGAGACCCAGTACTTC.

This sequence joins TRBV28 and TRBJ1-2; D uncertain. This CDR3 region has 12 residues. V was trimmed by 2 bases and J by 5 bases, leaving 6 bases between them. In germline, CDR1 is MDHEN, CDR2 SYDVKM. CDR3 bases: TGTGCCAGCAGTTTAAGGAGGTATGGCTACACCTTC. Its protein product is CASSLRRYGYTF.

This sequence joins TRBV19 and TRBJ1-5; no definite D call. The CDR3 runs 16 residues. The germline V and J ends were trimmed by 1 base and 0 bases, with 10 bases remaining between them. From germline, CDR1 is LNHDA and CDR2 SQIVND (reference sequence). CDR3 DNA sequence: TGTGCCAGTAGTATAGGCGGGTACTATAGCAATCAGCCCCAGCATTTT. Protein: CASSIGGYYSNQPQHF.

The V call is TRBV15, the J call TRBJ2-3, with 13 nucleotides matching TRBD2. CDR1 LNHNV and CDR2 YYDKDF come from the germline V gene (reference sequence). V shed 0 bases, J shed 1 base, and the junction held 7 bases outside the gene matches. CDR3 length: 19 residues. DNA of the CDR3: TGTGCCACCAGCAGAGATCTCACTAGCGGGGGGGCCCGCACAGATACGCAGTATTTT. Protein product: CATSRDLTSGGARTDTQYF.

J is TRBJ2-7 and V is TRBV5-4; maybe TRBD2 (6 bases). The V and J ends lost 8 bases and 1 base respectively, with 7 bases between them. Germline V gene lookup returns CDR1 SGHNT and CDR2 YYREEE (reference sequence). This CDR3 has 11 residues. CDR3 nucleotides: TGTGCCAGTCGGGGGTCCTACGAGCAGTACTTC. Residues: CASRGSYEQYF. The variable domain in full, with the rest retrieved from reference TRBV5-4 and TRBJ2-7, is ETGVTQSPTHLIKTRGQQVTLRCSSQSGHNTVSWYQQALGQGPQFIFQYYREEENGRGNFPPRFSGLQFPNYSSELNVNALELDDSALYLCASRGSYEQYFGPGTRLTVT.